Presented here are 8 T cell receptor beta chains from one specimen sequenced in a study of T cell responses to AZD1222 COVID-19 vaccine. Produced via immunoSEQ multiplex PCR; TCRdb's table is partial and in-frame only. Here the sample spans roughly 120,000 clones, around 85% being singletons. The sequences come from peripheral blood, collected on day 0 of MenACWY control vaccination. These receptors were collected from an adult in good health.

This chain uses TRBV6-1 with TRBJ1-2, with D unresolved. This CDR3 region has 12 residues. The germline V gene encodes CDR1 MNHNS and CDR2 SASEGT. Trimming pared 2 bases from V and 4 bases from J, leaving 5 bases between. The chain's CDR3 is CASSEPSYGYTF. CDR3 nucleotides: TGTGCCAGCAGTGAACCCTCCTATGGCTACACCTTC.

Here the CDR3 reads CASSLLGTASYEQYF. Written as DNA, the CDR3 is TGTGCCAGCAGTTTATTGGGGACAGCAAGCTACGAGCAGTACTTC. The gene calls are TRBV28 and TRBJ2-7, with 7 bases lining up with TRBD1. The V and J ends lost 1 base and 3 bases, in that order; junction bases with no gene match: 6. This CDR3 comprises 15 residues. Per germline, CDR1 MDHEN and CDR2 SYDVKM.

The chain joins TRBV4-2 to TRBJ2-1; TRBD2 agrees at 10 bases. Germline CDR1 and CDR2: LGHNA and YNFKEQ. The CDR3 covers 15 residues. Trimming removed 0 bases from V and 9 bases from J; junction bases left unmatched: 5. The chain's CDR3 is CASSQDKRGGGEQFF. Written as DNA, the CDR3 is TGTGCCAGCAGCCAAGACAAGCGGGGGGGCGGTGAGCAGTTCTTC.

This clone was detected only once. This sequence joins TRBV28 and TRBJ1-2; D perhaps matches TRBD1 (5 bases). V lost 3 bases and J lost 10, with 15 bases in between. This CDR3 is 13 amino acids long. Germline loops: CDR1 MDHEN, CDR2 SYDVKM. The CDR3: CASSFRDLFSYTF. The CDR3 DNA reads as TGTGCCAGCAGTTTCCGGGACCTCTTTTCCTACACCTTC.

The genes are TRBV6-2 or TRBV6-3 and TRBJ2-5, with 9 bases identical to TRBD1. CDR3 size: 17 residues. After removal of 5 bases from V and 5 bases from J, the junction contained 15 bases not matched to a gene. Germline V gene sequence: CDR1 MNHEY, CDR2 SVGEGT. In DNA, the CDR3 is TGTGCCAGCAGTCATACCCGGACAGGGGTCCAGCGGGAGACCCAGTACTTC. Its translation: CASSHTRTGVQRETQYF.

J is TRBJ1-1 and V is TRBV6-5; D remains unclear. This CDR3 comprises 10 residues. V lost 7 bases, J lost 5 bases, and 5 bases lay in between. Germline V gene sequence: CDR1 MNHEY, CDR2 SVGAGI. The CDR3 region is CASTRTEAFF. CDR3 nucleotide sequence: TGTGCCAGCACACGGACTGAAGCTTTCTTT.

The J gene is TRBJ2-7, the V gene TRBV5-1, with TRBD1 matching 11 bases. The CDR3 is made up of 13 amino acids. The trim removed 4 bases at V and 4 bases at J, leaving 1 base unmatched. Per germline, CDR1 SGHRS and CDR2 YFSETQ. CDR3 amino acids: CASSGQGAYEQYF. CDR3 in DNA: TGCGCCAGCAGCGGACAGGGGGCGTACGAGCAGTACTTC. The full variable domain, in which reference TRBV5-1 and TRBJ2-7 provide the parts outside the CDR3, is KAGVTQTPRYLIKTRGQQVTLSCSPISGHRSVSWYQQTPGQGLQFLFEYFSETQRNKGNFPGRFSGRQFSNSRSEMNVSTLELGDSALYLCASSGQGAYEQYFGPGTRLTVT.

The count of this clone is one. The gene calls are TRBV7-2 and TRBJ2-1, with TRBD1 as a possible D gene (5 bases). From germline, CDR1 is SGHTA and CDR2 FQGNSA. Deletions cut 5 bases from V and 4 bases from J, with 15 bases between. There are 15 residues in the CDR3. CDR3 sequence (DNA): TGTGCCAGCAGCCAATCAGGGCGGCTATACAATGAGCAGTTCTTC. Its protein is CASSQSGRLYNEQFF.